A single sample gave rise to the 9 T cell receptor beta chains below, sequenced in a study of T cells in Graves' hyperthyroidism and ophthalmopathy. TCR beta CDR3 sequences were amplified from RNA transcripts. First-round RT-PCR targeting the TCR CDR3 was performed with the HTBI primer set. From the multiplex PCR reads, TCRdb called clonotypes with MiXCR, one entry per CDR3 protein. This table holds hundreds of thousands of distinct CDR3 sequences, 15% to 20% found once. Sequenced input: blood. The source of these receptors is a woman between 18 and 29 years old with Graves' ophthalmopathy.

This clonotype has a count of ten or more. The CDR3 loop is CASSPGDAYNEQFF. The CDR3 DNA reads TGTGCCAGCAGCCCCGGGGATGCCTACAATGAGCAGTTCTTC. The J gene is TRBJ2-1, the V gene TRBV7-2; possible D gene TRBD2, 5 bases. V shed 5 bases and J shed 2 bases, with 10 bases lying between them. The CDR3 extends over 14 amino acids. Germline-derived CDR1 and CDR2 are SGHTA and FQGNSA.

The rearrangement links TRBV3-1 to TRBJ2-3; TRBD2 aligns across 13 bases. This CDR3 is 14 amino acids long. V shed 5 bases and J 13 bases; nucleotides not matched to a gene: 9. Per germline, CDR1 LGHDT and CDR2 YNNKEL (reference sequence). CDR3 DNA: TGTGCCAGCAGCTATACTAGCGGGAGGGAATACGAGTATTTT. Protein sequence: CASSYTSGREYEYF.

This clonotype was counted many times. The CDR3: CATSSKETGTGDEQFF. The CDR3 DNA follows: TGTGCCACCAGCAGTAAAGAGACCGGGACAGGGGATGAGCAGTTCTTC. The chain links TRBV15 to TRBJ2-1, with 10 bases matching TRBD1. Germline V gene data show CDR1 as LNHNV and CDR2 as YYDKDF (reference sequence). The CDR3 spans 16 residues. J gave up 8 bases and V 3 bases, and 10 bases lay outside the gene matches.

This clonotype was seen many times. The chain links TRBV10-3 to TRBJ1-1; D remains ambiguous. The CDR3 is 15 residues long. V dropped 4 bases and J dropped 2 bases, with 14 bases sitting between them. Germline CDR1 ENHRY, CDR2 SYGVKD. CDR3 DNA: TGTGCCATCAGTGGGTTTGGCGGCAGCAACACTGAAGCTTTCTTT. It specifies CAISGFGGSNTEAFF.

This clonotype was counted only a few times. The V call is TRBV29-1, the J call TRBJ2-7; D gene uncertain. The CDR3 has 14 amino acids. From germline, CDR1 is SQVTM and CDR2 ANQGSEA. The V gene lost 4 bases and the J gene lost 5 bases, with 18 bases spanning the gap. The CDR3 here is CSVGISVTRHEQYF. DNA of the CDR3: TGCAGCGTTGGGATATCCGTGACAAGGCACGAGCAGTACTTC.

This clonotype was observed at least ten times. The rearrangement links TRBV29-1 to TRBJ2-7, with 7 bases lining up with TRBD1. The germline CDR1 and CDR2 sequences are SQVTM and ANQGSEA. The ends lost 7 bases at V and 1 base at J; junction bases unmatched: 7. This CDR3 region has 13 residues. CDR3 loop: CSALDRASYEQYF. The DNA of the CDR3 is TGCAGCGCTTTAGACAGGGCTTCCTACGAGCAGTACTTC.

Only a few counts were recorded for this clonotype. The chain recombines TRBV7-6 with TRBJ2-1, with 12 bases matching TRBD1. CDR1 and CDR2 from the germline V gene are SGHVS and FNYEAQ. This CDR3 is 16 amino acids long. Losses at the gene ends were 3 bases for V and 7 bases for J; bases not matched to a gene: 7. CDR3 bases: TGTGCCAGCAGCTTTCTCCGGGACAGGGGGCAGAATGAGCAGTTCTTC. Translated: CASSFLRDRGQNEQFF.

Concerning this clonotype: The final CDR3 position lacks the conserved phenylalanine or tryptophan, pointing to a likely read error. The gene calls are TRBV11-2 and TRBJ1-6; D unresolved. Per germline, CDR1 SGHAT and CDR2 FQNNGV. This CDR3 contains 15 residues. The V gene lost 1 base and the J gene lost 4 bases, with 8 bases spanning the gap. CDR3 loop: CASSLGRSYNSPLHS. DNA of the CDR3: TGTGCCAGCAGCTTAGGACGGTCTTATAATTCACCCCTCCACTCT.

In this sample, this clonotype turned up many times. The genes are TRBV27 and TRBJ1-1, with 7 bases identical to TRBD1. Germline V gene data show CDR1 as MNHEY and CDR2 as SMNVEV (reference sequence). V was clipped by 4 bases and J by 1 base; unmatched bases: 3. CDR3 length: 14 residues. CDR3: CASSSRDRNTEAFF. As DNA, the CDR3 is TGTGCCAGCAGTTCCCGGGACAGGAACACTGAAGCTTTCTTT.